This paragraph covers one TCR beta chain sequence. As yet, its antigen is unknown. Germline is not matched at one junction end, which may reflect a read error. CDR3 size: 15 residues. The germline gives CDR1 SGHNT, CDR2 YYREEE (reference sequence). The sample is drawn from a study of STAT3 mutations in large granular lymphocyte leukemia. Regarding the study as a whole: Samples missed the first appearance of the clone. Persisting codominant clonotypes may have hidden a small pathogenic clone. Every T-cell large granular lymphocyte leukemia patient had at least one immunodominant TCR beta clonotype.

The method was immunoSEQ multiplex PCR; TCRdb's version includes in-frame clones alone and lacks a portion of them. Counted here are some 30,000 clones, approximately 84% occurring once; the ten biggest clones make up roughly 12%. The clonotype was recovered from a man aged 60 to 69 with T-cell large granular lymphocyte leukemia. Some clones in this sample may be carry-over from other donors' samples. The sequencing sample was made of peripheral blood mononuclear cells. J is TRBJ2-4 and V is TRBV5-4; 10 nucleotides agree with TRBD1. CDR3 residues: CASTLGAGTGDIQYF. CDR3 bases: TGTGCCAGCACCTTGGGGGCCGGGACAGGGGACATTCAGTACTTC.